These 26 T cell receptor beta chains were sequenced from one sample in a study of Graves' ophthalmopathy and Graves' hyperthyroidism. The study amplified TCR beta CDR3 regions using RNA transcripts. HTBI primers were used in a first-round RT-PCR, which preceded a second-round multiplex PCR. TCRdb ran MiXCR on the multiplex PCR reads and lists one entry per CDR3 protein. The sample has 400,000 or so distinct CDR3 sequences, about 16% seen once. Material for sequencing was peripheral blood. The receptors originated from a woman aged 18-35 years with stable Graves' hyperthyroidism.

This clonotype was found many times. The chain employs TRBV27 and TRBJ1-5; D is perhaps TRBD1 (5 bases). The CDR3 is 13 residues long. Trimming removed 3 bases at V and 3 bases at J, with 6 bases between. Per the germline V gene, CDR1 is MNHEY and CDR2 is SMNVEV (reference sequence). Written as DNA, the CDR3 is TGTGCCAGCAGTTTGGACAACAATCAGCCCCAGCATTTT. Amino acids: CASSLDNNQPQHF.

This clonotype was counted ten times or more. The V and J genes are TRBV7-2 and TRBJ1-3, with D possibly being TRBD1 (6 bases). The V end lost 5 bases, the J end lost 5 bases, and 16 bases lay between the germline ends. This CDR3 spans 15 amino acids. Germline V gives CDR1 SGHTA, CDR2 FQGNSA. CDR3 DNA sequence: TGTGCCAGCAGCCTTCTACAGGGAATACGAAACACCATATATTTT. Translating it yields CASSLLQGIRNTIYF.

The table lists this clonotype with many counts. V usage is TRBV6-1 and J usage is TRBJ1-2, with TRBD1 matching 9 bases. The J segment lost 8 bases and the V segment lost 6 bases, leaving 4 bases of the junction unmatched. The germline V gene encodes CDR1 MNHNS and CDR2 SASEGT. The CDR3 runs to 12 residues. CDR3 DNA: TGTGCCAGCAGAAGACAGGGGGGAGGCTACACCTTC. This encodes CASRRQGGGYTF.

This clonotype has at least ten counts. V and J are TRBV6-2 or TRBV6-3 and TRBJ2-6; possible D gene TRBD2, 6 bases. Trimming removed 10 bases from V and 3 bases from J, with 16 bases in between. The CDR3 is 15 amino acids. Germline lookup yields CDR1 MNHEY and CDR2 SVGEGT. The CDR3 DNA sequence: TGTGCCACAGACAGAGGAGGGGTTGGGGCCAACGTCCTGACTTTC. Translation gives CATDRGGVGANVLTF.

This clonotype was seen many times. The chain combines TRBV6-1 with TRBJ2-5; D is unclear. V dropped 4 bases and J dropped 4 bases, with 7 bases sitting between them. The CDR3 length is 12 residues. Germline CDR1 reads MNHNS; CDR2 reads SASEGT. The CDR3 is CASSARLETQYF. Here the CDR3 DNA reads TGTGCCAGCAGTGCCCGACTAGAGACCCAGTACTTC.

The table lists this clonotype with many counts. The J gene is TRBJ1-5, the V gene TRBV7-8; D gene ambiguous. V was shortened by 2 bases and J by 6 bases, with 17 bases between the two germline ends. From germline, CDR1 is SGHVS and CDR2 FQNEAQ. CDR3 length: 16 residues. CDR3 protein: CASSLSSGPAGQPQHF. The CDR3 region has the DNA TGTGCCAGCAGCTTAAGCTCCGGGCCTGCGGGTCAGCCCCAGCATTTT.

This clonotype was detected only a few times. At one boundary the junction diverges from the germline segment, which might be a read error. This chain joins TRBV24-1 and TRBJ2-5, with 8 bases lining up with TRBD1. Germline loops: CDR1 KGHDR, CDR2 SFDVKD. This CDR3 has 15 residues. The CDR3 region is CATSDLNRGEEAQYF. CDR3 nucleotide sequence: TGTGCCACCAGTGATCTTAACAGGGGGGAAGAGGCCCAGTACTTC.

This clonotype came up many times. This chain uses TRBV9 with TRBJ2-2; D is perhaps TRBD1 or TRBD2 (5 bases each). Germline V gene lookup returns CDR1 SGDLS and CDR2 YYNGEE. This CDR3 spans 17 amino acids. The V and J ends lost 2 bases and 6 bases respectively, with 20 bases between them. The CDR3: CASSVLSAGTVAGELFF. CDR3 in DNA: TGTGCCAGCAGCGTCCTCTCCGCAGGGACGGTCGCCGGGGAGCTGTTTTTT.

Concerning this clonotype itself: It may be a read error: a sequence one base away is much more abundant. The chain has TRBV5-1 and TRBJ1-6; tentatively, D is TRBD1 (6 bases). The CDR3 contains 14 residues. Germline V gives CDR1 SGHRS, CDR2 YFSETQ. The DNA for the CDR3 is TGCGCCAGCAGCAAGGACAGAGAGTATTCACACCTCCACTTT. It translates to CASSKDREYSHLHF.

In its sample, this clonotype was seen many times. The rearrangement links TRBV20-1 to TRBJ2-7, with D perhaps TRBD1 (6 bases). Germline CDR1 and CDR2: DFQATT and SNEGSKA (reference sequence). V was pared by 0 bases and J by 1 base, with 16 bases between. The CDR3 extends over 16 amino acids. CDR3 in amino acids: CSARDRRDKASYEQYF. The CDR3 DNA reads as TGCAGTGCTAGAGATCGCCGGGACAAAGCTTCCTACGAGCAGTACTTC.

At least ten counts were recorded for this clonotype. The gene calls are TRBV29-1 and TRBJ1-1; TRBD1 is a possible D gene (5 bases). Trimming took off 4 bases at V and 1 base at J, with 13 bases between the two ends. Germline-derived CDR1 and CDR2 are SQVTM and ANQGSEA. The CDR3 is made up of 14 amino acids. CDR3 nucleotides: TGCAGCGTTGTTCGGGGGTGGGGGAACACTGAAGCTTTCTTT. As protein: CSVVRGWGNTEAFF.

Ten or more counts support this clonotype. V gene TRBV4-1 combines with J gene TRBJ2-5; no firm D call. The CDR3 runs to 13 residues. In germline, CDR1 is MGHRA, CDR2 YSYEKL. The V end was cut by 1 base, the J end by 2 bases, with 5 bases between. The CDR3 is CASSQAVQETQYF. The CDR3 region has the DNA TGCGCCAGCAGCCAAGCTGTACAAGAGACCCAGTACTTC.

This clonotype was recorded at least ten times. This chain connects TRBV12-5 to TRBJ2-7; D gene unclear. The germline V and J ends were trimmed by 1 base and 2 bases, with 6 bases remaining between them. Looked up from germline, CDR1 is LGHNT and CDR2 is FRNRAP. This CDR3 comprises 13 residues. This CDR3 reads CASGLGQTYEQYF. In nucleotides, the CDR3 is TGTGCTAGTGGTTTGGGACAAACCTACGAGCAGTACTTC.

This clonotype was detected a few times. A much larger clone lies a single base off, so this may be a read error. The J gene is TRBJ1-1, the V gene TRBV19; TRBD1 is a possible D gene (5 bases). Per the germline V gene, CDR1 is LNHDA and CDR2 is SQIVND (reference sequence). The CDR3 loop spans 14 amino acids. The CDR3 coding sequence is TGTGCCCGTAGTATCTCTGGGGGTGACACTGAAGCTTTCTTT. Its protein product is CARSISGGDTEAFF. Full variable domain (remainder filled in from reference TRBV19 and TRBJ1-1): DGGITQSPKYLFRKEGQNVTLSCEQNLNHDAMYWYRQDPGQGLRLIYYSQIVNDFQKGDIAEGYSVSREKKESFPLTVTSAQKNPTAFYLCARSISGGDTEAFFGQGTRLTVV.

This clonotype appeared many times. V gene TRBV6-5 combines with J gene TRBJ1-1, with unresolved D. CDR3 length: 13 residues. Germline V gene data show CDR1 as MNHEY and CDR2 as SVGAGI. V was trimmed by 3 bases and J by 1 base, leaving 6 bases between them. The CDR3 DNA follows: TGTGCCAGCAGTTATACGCAGAACACTGAAGCTTTCTTT. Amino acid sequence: CASSYTQNTEAFF.

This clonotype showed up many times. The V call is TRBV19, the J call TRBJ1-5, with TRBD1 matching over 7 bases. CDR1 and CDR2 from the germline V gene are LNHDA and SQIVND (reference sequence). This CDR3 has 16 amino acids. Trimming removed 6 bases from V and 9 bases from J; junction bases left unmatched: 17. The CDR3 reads CASRSDGTAKGRPQHF. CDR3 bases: TGTGCCAGTAGGTCCGACGGGACAGCTAAGGGGCGGCCCCAGCATTTT.

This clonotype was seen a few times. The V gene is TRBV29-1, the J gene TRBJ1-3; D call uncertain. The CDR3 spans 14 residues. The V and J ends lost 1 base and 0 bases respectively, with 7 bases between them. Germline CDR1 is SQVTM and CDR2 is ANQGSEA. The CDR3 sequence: CSVEGDSSGNTIYF. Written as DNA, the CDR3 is TGCAGCGTTGAAGGGGATAGCTCTGGAAACACCATATATTTT.

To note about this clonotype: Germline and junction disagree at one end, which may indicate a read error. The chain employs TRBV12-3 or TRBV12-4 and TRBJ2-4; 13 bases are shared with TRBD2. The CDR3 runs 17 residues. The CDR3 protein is CASSATSGGAHRNIKYF. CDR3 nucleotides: TGTGCCAGCAGTGCTACTAGCGGGGGGGCCCATCGAAACATTAAGTACTTC.

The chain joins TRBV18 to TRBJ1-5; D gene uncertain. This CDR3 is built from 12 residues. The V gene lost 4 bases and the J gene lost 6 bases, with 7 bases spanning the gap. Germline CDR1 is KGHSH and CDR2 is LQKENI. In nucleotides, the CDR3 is TGTGCCAGCTCACTCCCTCGTCAGCCCCAGCATTTT. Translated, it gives CASSLPRQPQHF.

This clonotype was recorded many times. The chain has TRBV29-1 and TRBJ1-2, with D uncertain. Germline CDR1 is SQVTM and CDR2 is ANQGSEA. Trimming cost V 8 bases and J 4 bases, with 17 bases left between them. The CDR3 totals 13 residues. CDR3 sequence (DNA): TGCAGCACGCAAACGCTTTCGGGCTATGGCTACACCTTC. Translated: CSTQTLSGYGYTF.

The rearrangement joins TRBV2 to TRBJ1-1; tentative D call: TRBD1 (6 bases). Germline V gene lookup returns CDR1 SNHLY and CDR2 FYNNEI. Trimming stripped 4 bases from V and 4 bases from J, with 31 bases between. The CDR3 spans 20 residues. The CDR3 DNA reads TGTGCCAGCAGTGCCGGGGGGGGAGGTTTGACAGGTTTAAGGGTCACTGAAGCTTTCTTT. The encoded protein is CASSAGGGGLTGLRVTEAFF.

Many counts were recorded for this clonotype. The CDR3 reads CASSVPGLAAETQYF. The CDR3 coding sequence is TGTGCCAGCAGTGTACCGGGACTAGCGGCAGAGACCCAGTACTTC. This chain connects TRBV12-3 or TRBV12-4 to TRBJ2-5; 11 bases line up with TRBD2. V trimming: 5 bases; J trimming: 4 bases; junction bases outside the gene matches: 6. This CDR3 region has 15 residues.

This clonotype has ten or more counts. CDR3 loop: CASSSIGGSGANVLTF. The CDR3 DNA sequence: TGTGCCAGCAGCTCGATCGGGGGCTCTGGGGCCAACGTCCTGACTTTC. The chain joins TRBV6-1 to TRBJ2-6, with D possibly being TRBD2 (6 bases). This CDR3 contains 16 residues. Per germline, CDR1 MNHNS and CDR2 SASEGT. V gave up 6 bases and J gave up 0 bases, with 12 bases separating them.

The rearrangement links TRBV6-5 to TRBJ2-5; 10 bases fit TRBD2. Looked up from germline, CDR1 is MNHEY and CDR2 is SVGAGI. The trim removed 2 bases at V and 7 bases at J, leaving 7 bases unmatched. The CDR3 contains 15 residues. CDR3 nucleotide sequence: TGTGCCAGCAGTTACGAAGCGGGAGGGCGGGGGACCCAGTACTTC. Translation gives CASSYEAGGRGTQYF.

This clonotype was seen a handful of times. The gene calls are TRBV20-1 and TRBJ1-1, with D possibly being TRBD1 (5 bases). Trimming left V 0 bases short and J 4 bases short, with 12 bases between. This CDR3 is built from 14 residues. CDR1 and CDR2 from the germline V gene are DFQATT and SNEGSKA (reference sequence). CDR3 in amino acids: CSARDHGGGTEAFF. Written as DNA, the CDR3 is TGCAGTGCTAGAGATCATGGGGGAGGCACTGAAGCTTTCTTT.

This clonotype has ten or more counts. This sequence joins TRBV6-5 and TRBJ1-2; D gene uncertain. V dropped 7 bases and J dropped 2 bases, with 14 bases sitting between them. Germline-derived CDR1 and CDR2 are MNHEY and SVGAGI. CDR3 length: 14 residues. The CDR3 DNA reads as TGTGCCAGCATTCTGATGCGTTCGAACTATGGCTACACCTTC. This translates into CASILMRSNYGYTF.